A selection of T cell receptor beta chains follows, all from one sample in a study of siplizumab effects on memory and regulatory T cells. Method: immunoSEQ multiplex PCR; TCRdb's copy keeps in-frame clones and lacks some. The sample lists some 100,000 clones, approximately 92% occurring once. Sequencing was performed on non-Treg CD4+ T cells sorted from blood. The receptor source for this set is a human donor in good health. Both conserved end residues are part of each CDR3. The D gene is left open where the match is weak. Clone size is not always given. Where it is, it says once, few, many or a class for expanded clones.

cdr3_nt: TGTGCCGGTGGGACAGGGGGGAATCAGCCCCAGCATTTT
cdr3_aa: CAGGTGGNQPQHF
j_call: TRBJ1-5
clone_size: NA
v_call: TRBV2
d_call: TRBD1

cdr3_nt: TGTGCCAGTAGTACAGGGCGTTTGGGCAATCAGCCCCAGCATTTT
cdr3_aa: CASSTGRLGNQPQHF
j_call: TRBJ1-5
clone_size: NA
v_call: TRBV19
d_call: NA

cdr3_nt: TGTGCCAGCAGTTCACCGCGGACAGGACCTAATGAAAAACTGTTTTTT
cdr3_aa: CASSSPRTGPNEKLFF
j_call: TRBJ1-4
clone_size: NA
v_call: TRBV6-5
d_call: TRBD1

cdr3_nt: TGTGCCAGCAGCTTGCCGTCAGGCACAGATACGCAGTATTTT
cdr3_aa: CASSLPSGTDTQYF
j_call: TRBJ2-3
clone_size: NA
v_call: TRBV5-4
d_call: NA

cdr3_nt: TGTGCCAGCTCCTTGGGGGGAGTCACCGGGGAGCTGTTTTTT
cdr3_aa: CASSLGGVTGELFF
j_call: TRBJ2-2
clone_size: NA
v_call: TRBV27
d_call: NA

cdr3_nt: TGTGCCAGCAGTCTCGTCGGACAGCGTCTGTACGAGCAGTACTTC
cdr3_aa: CASSLVGQRLYEQYF
j_call: TRBJ2-7
clone_size: NA
v_call: TRBV28
d_call: NA

cdr3_nt: TGTGCCAGCAGTTACCAGGCTAGCTATGAGCAGTTCTTC
cdr3_aa: CASSYQASYEQFF
j_call: TRBJ2-1
clone_size: once
v_call: TRBV6-5
d_call: NA

cdr3_nt: TGTGCCAGCAGATTGGCCCAAACTGAAGCTTTCTTT
cdr3_aa: CASRLAQTEAFF
j_call: TRBJ1-1
clone_size: NA
v_call: TRBV2
d_call: NA

cdr3_nt: TGTGCCAGCCGTTTCGACGGAACCTATAATTCACCCCTCCACTTT
cdr3_aa: CASRFDGTYNSPLHF
j_call: TRBJ1-6
clone_size: NA
v_call: TRBV6-5
d_call: NA

cdr3_nt: TGTGTCAGAAGCTTAGTAAGTCGGGGGCGGCCTTCTAGCAATCAGCCCCAGCATTTT
cdr3_aa: CVRSLVSRGRPSSNQPQHF
j_call: TRBJ1-5
clone_size: NA
v_call: TRBV7-5
d_call: NA

cdr3_nt: TGTGCCAGCAGCGCACAGGGGGTCCCGAACACTGAAGCTTTCTTT
cdr3_aa: CASSAQGVPNTEAFF
j_call: TRBJ1-1
clone_size: NA
v_call: TRBV2
d_call: TRBD1

cdr3_nt: TGTGCCAGCAGCCCTGACAGGTGGCTAGCGCAGTATTTT
cdr3_aa: CASSPDRWLAQYF
j_call: TRBJ2-3
clone_size: NA
v_call: TRBV7-2
d_call: NA

cdr3_nt: TGTGCCAGCAGTGTGCCAGGGGCCTATGGCTACACCTTC
cdr3_aa: CASSVPGAYGYTF
j_call: TRBJ1-2
clone_size: NA
v_call: TRBV25-1
d_call: NA